The 8 T cell receptor beta chains presented below share a single source sample, sequenced in a study of blood T cell repertoires in COVID-19. Libraries were prepared by immunoSEQ multiplex PCR; TCRdb keeps only in-frame clonotypes and omits some of them. The sample lists hundreds of thousands of clones; approximately 83% were seen once. The sequenced sample was peripheral blood. These receptors were taken from a man aged 40-55 years with acute or convalescent COVID-19.

The chain recombines TRBV13 with TRBJ2-2; TRBD2 aligns across 8 bases. The CDR3 extends over 14 amino acids. The V and J ends lost 6 bases and 4 bases, in that order; junction bases with no gene match: 4. Germline CDR1 reads PRHDT; CDR2 reads FYEKMQ (reference sequence). In DNA form, the CDR3 reads TGTGCCAGCAGAGCGGGAGAGTTCACCGGGGAGCTGTTTTTT. As protein: CASRAGEFTGELFF.

The chain is built from TRBV30 and TRBJ2-7; 10 bases map to TRBD1. CDR3 length: 15 residues. V shed 0 bases, J shed 6 bases, and the junction held 8 bases outside the gene matches. Per germline, CDR1 GTSNPN and CDR2 SVGIG (reference sequence). The CDR3 sequence is CAWSVLGTGVGEQYF. CDR3 nucleotide sequence: TGTGCCTGGAGTGTCCTCGGGACAGGGGTCGGCGAGCAGTACTTC.

V and J are TRBV5-1 and TRBJ2-1; 8 bases map to TRBD1. CDR1 is SGHRS, CDR2 YFSETQ, per germline. The J segment lost 4 bases and the V segment lost 5 bases, leaving 8 bases of the junction unmatched. The CDR3 has 15 amino acids. The CDR3 reads CASRAGTGHYNEQFF. The CDR3 bases are TGCGCCAGCAGGGCCGGGACAGGCCATTACAATGAGCAGTTCTTC.

This chain links TRBV18 with TRBJ1-4; possibly TRBD1 for D (5 bases). Deletions cut 4 bases from V and 0 bases from J, with 12 bases between. Germline values: CDR1 KGHSH, CDR2 LQKENI. This CDR3 has 16 residues. This chain's CDR3 is CASSLRDSTTNEKLFF. DNA of the CDR3: TGTGCCAGCTCACTCCGGGACTCTACAACTAATGAAAAACTGTTTTTT. Full variable domain (rest looked up from reference TRBV18 and TRBJ1-4): NAGVMQNPRHLVRRRGQEARLRCSPMKGHSHVYWYRQLPEEGLKFMVYLQKENIIDESGMPKERFSAEFPKEGPSILRIQQVVRGDSAAYFCASSLRDSTTNEKLFFGSGTQLSVL.

The DNA for the CDR3 is TGTGCCAGCAGCTCCCGGACAGGGGCCTACGAGCAGTACTTC. As protein: CASSSRTGAYEQYF. The chain recombines TRBV14 with TRBJ2-7; the match to TRBD1 covers 9 bases. V shed 5 bases and J 2 bases; nucleotides not matched to a gene: 4. The CDR3 runs to 14 residues. Germline V CDR1 and CDR2: SGHDN, FVKESK.

J is TRBJ2-2 and V is TRBV10-3; D remains unclear. The V end lost 4 bases, the J end lost 1 base, and 7 bases lay between the germline ends. CDR1 and CDR2 (germline): ENHRY, SYGVKD. This CDR3 is 14 amino acids long. The chain's CDR3 is CAISGDRNTGELFF. The CDR3 nucleotides are TGTGCCATCAGTGGAGATCGGAACACCGGGGAGCTGTTTTTT.

The V and J genes are TRBV12-3 or TRBV12-4 and TRBJ1-2; no definite D call. The V end was cut by 3 bases, the J end by 7 bases, with 9 bases between. The CDR3 contains 12 residues. The CDR3: CASSFSGSGYTF. Written as DNA, the CDR3 is TGTGCCAGCAGTTTTTCAGGCTCTGGCTACACCTTC.

In this sample, this clone turned up many times. The rearrangement joins TRBV29-1 to TRBJ1-2, with 7 nucleotides matching TRBD1. CDR1 SQVTM and CDR2 ANQGSEA come from the germline V gene. The CDR3 has 16 residues. J was trimmed by 7 bases and V by 2 bases; bases with no gene match: 16. The CDR3 DNA sequence: TGCAGCGTTGAATATCGGGGGACAGTGCTCGATACTGGCTACACCTTC. It yields the protein CSVEYRGTVLDTGYTF.